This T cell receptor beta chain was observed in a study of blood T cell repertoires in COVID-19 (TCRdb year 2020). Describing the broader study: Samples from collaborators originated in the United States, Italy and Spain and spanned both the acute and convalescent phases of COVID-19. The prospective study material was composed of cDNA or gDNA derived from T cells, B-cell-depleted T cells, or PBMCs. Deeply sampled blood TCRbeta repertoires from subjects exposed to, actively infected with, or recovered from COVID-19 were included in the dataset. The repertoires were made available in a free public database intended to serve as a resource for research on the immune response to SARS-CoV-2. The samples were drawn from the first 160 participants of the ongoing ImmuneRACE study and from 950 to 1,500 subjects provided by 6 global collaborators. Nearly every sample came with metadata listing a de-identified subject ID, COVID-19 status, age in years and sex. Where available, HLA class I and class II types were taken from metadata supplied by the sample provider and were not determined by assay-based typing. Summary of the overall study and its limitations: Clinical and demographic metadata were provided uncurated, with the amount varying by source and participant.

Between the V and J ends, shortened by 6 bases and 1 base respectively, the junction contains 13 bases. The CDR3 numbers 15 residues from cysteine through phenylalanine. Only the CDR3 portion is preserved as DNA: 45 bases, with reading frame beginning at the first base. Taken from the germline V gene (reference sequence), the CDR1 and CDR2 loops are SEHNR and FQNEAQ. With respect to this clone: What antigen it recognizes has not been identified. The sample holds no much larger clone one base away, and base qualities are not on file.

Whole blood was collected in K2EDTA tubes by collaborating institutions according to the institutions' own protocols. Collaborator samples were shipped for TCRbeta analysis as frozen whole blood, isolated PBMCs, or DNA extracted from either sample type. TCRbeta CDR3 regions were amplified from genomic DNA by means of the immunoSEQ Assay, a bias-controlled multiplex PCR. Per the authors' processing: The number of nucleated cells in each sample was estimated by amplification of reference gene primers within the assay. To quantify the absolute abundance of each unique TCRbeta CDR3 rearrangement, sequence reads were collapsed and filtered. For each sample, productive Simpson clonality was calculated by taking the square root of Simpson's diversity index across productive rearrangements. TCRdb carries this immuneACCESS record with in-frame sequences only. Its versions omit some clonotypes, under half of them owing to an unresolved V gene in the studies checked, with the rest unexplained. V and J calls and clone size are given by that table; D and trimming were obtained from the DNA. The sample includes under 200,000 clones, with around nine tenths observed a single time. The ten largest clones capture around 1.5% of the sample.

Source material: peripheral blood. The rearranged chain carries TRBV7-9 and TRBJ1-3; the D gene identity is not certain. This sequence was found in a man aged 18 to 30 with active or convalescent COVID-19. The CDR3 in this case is CASSSTGPSGNTIYF. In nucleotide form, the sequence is TGTGCCAGCAGTTCTACGGGTCCGTCTGGAAACACCATATATTTT.